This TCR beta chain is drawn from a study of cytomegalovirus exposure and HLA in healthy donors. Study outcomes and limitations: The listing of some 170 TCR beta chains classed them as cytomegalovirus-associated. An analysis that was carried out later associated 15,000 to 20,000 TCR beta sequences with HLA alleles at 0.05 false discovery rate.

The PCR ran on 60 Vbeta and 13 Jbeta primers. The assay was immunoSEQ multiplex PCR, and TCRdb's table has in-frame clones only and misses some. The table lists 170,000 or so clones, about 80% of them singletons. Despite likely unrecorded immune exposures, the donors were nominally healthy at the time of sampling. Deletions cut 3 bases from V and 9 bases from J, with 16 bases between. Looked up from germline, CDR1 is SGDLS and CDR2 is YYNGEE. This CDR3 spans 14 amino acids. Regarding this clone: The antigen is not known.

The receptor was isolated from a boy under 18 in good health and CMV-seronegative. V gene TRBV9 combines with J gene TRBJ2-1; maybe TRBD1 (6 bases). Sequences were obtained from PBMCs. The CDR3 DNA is TGTGCCAGCAGCGAGGGGGTGATTGGAGGTGAGCAGTTCTTC. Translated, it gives CASSEGVIGGEQFF. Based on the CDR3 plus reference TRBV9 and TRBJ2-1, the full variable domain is DSGVTQTPKHLITATGQRVTLRCSPRSGDLSVYWYQQSLDQGLQFLIQYYNGEERAKGNILERFSAQQFPDLHSELNLSSLELGDSALYFCASSEGVIGGEQFFGPGTRLTVL.